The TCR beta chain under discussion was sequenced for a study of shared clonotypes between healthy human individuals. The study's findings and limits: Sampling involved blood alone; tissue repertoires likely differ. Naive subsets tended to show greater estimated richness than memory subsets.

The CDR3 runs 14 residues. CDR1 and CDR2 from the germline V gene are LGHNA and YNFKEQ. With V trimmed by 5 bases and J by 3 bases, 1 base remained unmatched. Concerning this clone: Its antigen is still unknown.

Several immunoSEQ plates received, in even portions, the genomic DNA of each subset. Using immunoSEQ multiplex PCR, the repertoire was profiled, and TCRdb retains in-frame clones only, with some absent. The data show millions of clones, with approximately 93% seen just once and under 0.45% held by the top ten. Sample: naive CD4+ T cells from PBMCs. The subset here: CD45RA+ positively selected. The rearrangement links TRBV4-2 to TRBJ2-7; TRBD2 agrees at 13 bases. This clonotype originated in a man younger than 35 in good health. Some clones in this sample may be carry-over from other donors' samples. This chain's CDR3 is CASSRTSGSYEQYF. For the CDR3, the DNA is TGTGCCAGCAGCAGGACTAGCGGGAGCTACGAGCAGTACTTC.